This T cell receptor (beta chain) was profiled in a study of T-cell memory formation after mild COVID-19. Broader study findings: CD4/CD8 balance characterized clones contracting day 15 to 85, and CD4+ skew characterized later expanders.

Deletions cut 8 bases from V and 3 bases from J, with 13 bases between. The length of the CDR3 is 13 residues. TCRdb used MiXCR to reprocess the 5' RACE reads, holding one entry per CDR3 protein. The repertoire includes fewer than 700,000 distinct CDR3 sequences, about a sixth of them detected once, and about 12% sits in the top ten. A remark on this clonotype: Antigen: not known.

The sequencing input was PBMCs or a T cell subset sorted from them (not recorded which). The chain links TRBV12-3 or TRBV12-4 to TRBJ1-1, with unresolved D. The source of this sequence is an adult woman who had mild COVID-19 (a few samples of this study predate the infection). Cell type and time point are not known. Written as DNA, the CDR3 is TGTGCCAGCTGTGGAAGGGCGGACACTGAAGCTTTCTTT. Translation gives CASCGRADTEAFF.